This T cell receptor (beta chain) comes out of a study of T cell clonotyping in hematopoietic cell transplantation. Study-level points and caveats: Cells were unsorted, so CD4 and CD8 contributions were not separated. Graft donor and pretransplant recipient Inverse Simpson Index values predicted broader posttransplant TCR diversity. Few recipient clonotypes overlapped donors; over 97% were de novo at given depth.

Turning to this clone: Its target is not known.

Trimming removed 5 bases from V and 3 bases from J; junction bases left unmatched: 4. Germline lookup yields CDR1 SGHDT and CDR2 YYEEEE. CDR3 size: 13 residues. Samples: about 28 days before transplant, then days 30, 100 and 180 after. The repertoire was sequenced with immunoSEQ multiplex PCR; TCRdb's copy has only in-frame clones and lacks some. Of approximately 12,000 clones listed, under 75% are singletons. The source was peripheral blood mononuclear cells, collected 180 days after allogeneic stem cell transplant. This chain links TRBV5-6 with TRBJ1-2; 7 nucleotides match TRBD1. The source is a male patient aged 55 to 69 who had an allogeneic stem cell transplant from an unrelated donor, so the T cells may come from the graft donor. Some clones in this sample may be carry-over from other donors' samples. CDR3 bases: TGTGCCAGCAGACGCAGGGGGGACTATGGCTACACCTTC. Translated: CASRRRGDYGYTF.